This TCR beta chain was captured by sequencing in a study of cytomegalovirus exposure and HLA in healthy donors. Turning to the study itself: An earlier analysis found 100 million or so unique TCR beta sequences from approximately 170 million T cells. Study-wide findings and caveats: According to the study, approximately 150 TCR beta chains were cytomegalovirus-associated. Further analysis, carried out later, found HLA-associated TCR beta chains more clonally expanded than equally common other chains.

Of note for this clone: What it binds is not known.

Between the trimmed V and J ends, which lost 2 bases and 4 bases, there was a span of 5 bases. The CDR3 covers 11 residues. Germline V gives CDR1 SQVTM, CDR2 ANQGSEA. The PCR used 60 Vbeta and 13 Jbeta primers. Some clones are missing from TCRdb's copy, which holds only in-frame ones; the method was immunoSEQ multiplex PCR. The sample table sets out around 51,000 clones. The chain has TRBV29-1 and TRBJ1-2, with D unclear. The specimen sequenced was PBMCs. The TCR was taken from a woman aged 40 to 49 in good health and CMV-seronegative. In DNA form, the CDR3 reads TGCAGCGTTGAACAGGTCTATGGCTACACCTTC. Its translation: CSVEQVYGYTF.